These 27 T cell receptor beta chains share one sample of origin, sequenced in a study of blood T cell repertoires in COVID-19. The data were produced by immunoSEQ multiplex PCR, yet TCRdb's version contains in-frame clones alone and is incomplete. The data hold about 89,000 clones, with approximately 90% observed a single time. The sequencing sample was made of peripheral blood. These receptors came from a human donor with active COVID-19. The donor label of this sample is uncertain.

The chain has TRBV2 and TRBJ2-5; no firm D call. Trimming removed 7 bases from V and 1 base from J, with 25 bases in between. CDR1 is SNHLY and CDR2 is FYNNEI in the germline V gene. The CDR3 consists of 18 residues. The CDR3 loop reads CASTERISNFEVQETQYF. The CDR3 DNA reads TGTGCCAGCACCGAACGAATTAGTAATTTTGAGGTCCAAGAGACCCAGTACTTC.

The chain recombines TRBV5-1 with TRBJ2-3, with TRBD1 as a possible D gene (6 bases). CDR1 is SGHRS, CDR2 YFSETQ, per germline. The CDR3 has 16 residues. Trimming pared 0 bases from V and 0 bases from J, leaving 11 bases between. In nucleotides, the CDR3 is TGCGCCAGCAGCTTGGGACTTCAGGGGAGCACAGATACGCAGTATTTT. Translation: CASSLGLQGSTDTQYF. Combining the CDR3 with reference TRBV5-1 and TRBJ2-3 gives the whole variable domain KAGVTQTPRYLIKTRGQQVTLSCSPISGHRSVSWYQQTPGQGLQFLFEYFSETQRNKGNFPGRFSGRQFSNSRSEMNVSTLELGDSALYLCASSLGLQGSTDTQYFGPGTRLTVL.

The V and J genes are TRBV7-9 and TRBJ2-7; D unclear. Trimming removed 0 bases from V and 0 bases from J, with 9 bases in between. This CDR3 has 15 amino acids. CDR1 is SEHNR and CDR2 is FQNEAQ in the germline V gene (reference sequence). The CDR3 sequence: CASSLAEISSYEQYF. The CDR3 region has the DNA TGTGCCAGCAGCTTAGCTGAGATTAGCTCCTACGAGCAGTACTTC.

The chain has TRBV2 and TRBJ1-4; D possibly corresponds to TRBD1 (5 bases). CDR1 and CDR2 (germline): SNHLY, FYNNEI. V was clipped by 5 bases and J by 0 bases, with 13 bases between them. This CDR3 has 16 residues. For the CDR3, the DNA is TGTGCCAGCAGTCTAATGACAGCTGCAACTAATGAAAAACTGTTTTTT. Residues: CASSLMTAATNEKLFF.

The gene calls are TRBV19 and TRBJ1-1; 10 bases line up with TRBD1. Germline CDR1 LNHDA, CDR2 SQIVND (reference sequence). CDR3 length: 16 amino acids. The junction had 8 bases not matched to a gene; V was cut back by 5 bases and J by 2 bases. CDR3 protein: CASSSSTGGANTEAFF. Written as DNA, the CDR3 is TGTGCCAGTAGTTCTTCGACAGGGGGCGCAAACACTGAAGCTTTCTTT.

The chain uses TRBV16 and TRBJ1-4; D is uncertain. The CDR3 extends over 21 amino acids. Germline V gene sequence: CDR1 KGHSY, CDR2 FQNENV. The ends were cut back, 4 bases at V and 0 bases at J, with 27 bases in the middle. The CDR3 protein is CASSPTLGGSSSYATNEKLFF. The CDR3 DNA is TGTGCCAGCAGCCCCACTCTGGGAGGCTCTAGCTCTTATGCAACTAATGAAAAACTGTTTTTT.

The gene calls are TRBV5-6 and TRBJ1-1, with 7 positions matching TRBD1. The germline CDR1 and CDR2 sequences are SGHDT and YYEEEE. With V trimmed by 4 bases and J by 11 bases, 11 bases remained unmatched. The CDR3 sequence is 13 residues long. In nucleotides, the CDR3 is TGTGCCAGCAGCCTCGACAGGGCTCAGTACGCTTTCTTT. Residues: CASSLDRAQYAFF. Filled out from reference TRBV5-6 and TRBJ1-1, the complete variable domain reads DAGVTQSPTHLIKTRGQQVTLRCSPKSGHDTVSWYQQALGQGPQFIFQYYEEEERQRGNFPDRFSGHQFPNYSSELNVNALLLGDSALYLCASSLDRAQYAFFGQGTRLTVV.

V gene TRBV7-9 combines with J gene TRBJ1-1; D not certain. This CDR3 spans 14 amino acids. CDR1 is SEHNR, CDR2 FQNEAQ, per germline (reference sequence). Trimming stripped 4 bases from V and 4 bases from J, with 13 bases between. The CDR3 DNA sequence: TGTGCCAGCAGCTACCTCCCCGGGATCACTGAAGCTTTCTTT. Its protein is CASSYLPGITEAFF.

The V and J genes are TRBV19 and TRBJ1-5, with TRBD1 identical over 8 bases. Germline V gene data show CDR1 as LNHDA and CDR2 as SQIVND (reference sequence). V lost 3 bases to trimming and J lost 5 bases; unmatched junction nucleotides: 6. The CDR3 consists of 15 residues. CDR3 in DNA: TGTGCCAGTAGTATCGCAGGGGGCAGCTATCAGCCCCAGCATTTT. This sequence encodes CASSIAGGSYQPQHF.

The CDR3 DNA sequence: TGTGCCAGCAGCGTAACCTCCGGGGGATCCTACGAGCAGTACTTC. As protein: CASSVTSGGSYEQYF. The chain carries TRBV9 and TRBJ2-7; tentative D call: TRBD2 (6 bases). Germline-derived CDR1 and CDR2 are SGDLS and YYNGEE. Trimming cost V 1 base and J 1 base, with 12 bases left between them. This CDR3 contains 15 residues.

V gene TRBV4-3 combines with J gene TRBJ1-3, with TRBD1 matching over 7 bases. Germline CDR1 reads LGHNA; CDR2 reads YSLEER. The trim removed 4 bases at V and 3 bases at J, leaving 9 bases unmatched. The CDR3 has 16 residues. CDR3 amino acids: CASSPSTGSGGNTIYF. CDR3 nucleotides: TGCGCCAGCAGCCCTTCGACAGGGAGCGGTGGAAACACCATATATTTT.

The chain joins TRBV7-6 to TRBJ2-1, with 7 bases identical to TRBD2. CDR1 is SGHVS and CDR2 is FNYEAQ in the germline V gene. V shed 2 bases, J shed 6 bases, and the junction held 7 bases outside the gene matches. The CDR3 is made up of 15 amino acids. CDR3 sequence reads: CASSLSSGSFNEQFF. The CDR3 nucleotides are TGTGCCAGCAGCTTATCTAGCGGTTCTTTCAATGAGCAGTTCTTC.

The J gene is TRBJ2-2, the V gene TRBV10-3, with TRBD1 identical over 9 bases. This CDR3 has 16 amino acids. Trimming cost V 11 bases and J 0 bases; bases outside gene matches: 10. Germline CDR1 ENHRY, CDR2 SYGVKD. DNA for the CDR3: TGTGCCGCGCTAGGACAGGGGATCCCGAACACCGGGGAGCTGTTTTTT. Its protein product is CAALGQGIPNTGELFF.

The sample holds one count of this clone. V and J are TRBV5-6 and TRBJ1-3; 9 bases are shared with TRBD1. The trim removed 2 bases at V and 3 bases at J, leaving 12 bases unmatched. CDR3 length: 18 residues. Germline V gene sequence: CDR1 SGHDT, CDR2 YYEEEE. For the CDR3, the DNA is TGTGCCAGCAGCTTCCCTTATACAGGGGGCGCGGGTGGAAACACCATATATTTT. This translates into CASSFPYTGGAGGNTIYF.

The CDR3: CASSLGGQRTEAFF. The CDR3, as DNA: TGCGCCAGCAGCTTGGGGGGACAGAGAACTGAAGCTTTCTTT. This chain links TRBV5-1 with TRBJ1-1; 7 positions match TRBD1. CDR3 length equals 14 residues. Trimming removed 0 bases from V and 5 bases from J; junction bases left unmatched: 4. The germline V gene has CDR1 SGHRS and CDR2 YFSETQ.

The chain joins TRBV27 to TRBJ2-3; 8 bases agree with TRBD2. With V trimmed by 3 bases and J by 0 bases, 8 bases remained unmatched. Germline lookup yields CDR1 MNHEY and CDR2 SMNVEV (reference sequence). The CDR3 loop spans 17 amino acids. As DNA, the CDR3 is TGTGCCAGCAGTTTCTGGGGCGGGGGGTTTAGCACAGATACGCAGTATTTT. Protein product: CASSFWGGGFSTDTQYF.

The sample holds a few counts of this clone. The junction does not match germline at one end; this may be a read error. This sequence joins TRBV7-7 and TRBJ1-2; 7 bases are shared with TRBD1. CDR1 is SSHAT, CDR2 FNYEAQ, per germline (reference sequence). The CDR3 is 14 amino acids. This chain's CDR3 is CASSLDLTGTGYTF. The CDR3 nucleotides read TGTGCTAGCAGCTTAGACTTGACAGGGACCGGCTACACCTTC.

The genes are TRBV7-8 and TRBJ2-7, with 10 bases aligning to TRBD1. Germline V CDR1 and CDR2: SGHVS, FQNEAQ. The CDR3 loop spans 16 amino acids. V gave up 5 bases and J gave up 1 base; unmatched junction bases: 8. The CDR3 is CASSPPGTGVSYEQYF. The CDR3, as DNA: TGTGCCAGCAGCCCCCCCGGGACAGGGGTATCCTACGAGCAGTACTTC.

V and J are TRBV18 and TRBJ1-1; possible D gene TRBD1, 6 bases. V was cut by 3 bases and J by 11 bases, with 19 bases left in between. The CDR3 has 14 residues. From germline, CDR1 is KGHSH and CDR2 LQKENI. CDR3 sequence reads: CASSPDPGADGAFF. Written as DNA, the CDR3 is TGTGCCAGCTCACCGGATCCAGGGGCTGACGGGGCTTTCTTT.

Comments on this clone: The sample carries other DNA sequences with the same CDR3. The genes are TRBV19 and TRBJ1-2, with 7 bases lining up with TRBD1. CDR1 LNHDA and CDR2 SQIVND come from the germline V gene (reference sequence). The CDR3 extends over 15 amino acids. Trimming at V came to 7 bases and at J to 3 bases, leaving 11 bases not matched to a gene. In nucleotides, the CDR3 is TGTGCCAGTACCTCGCGGCGACAGGGCGACTATGGCTACACCTTC. This sequence encodes CASTSRRQGDYGYTF.

This clone was detected once. V gene TRBV5-6 combines with J gene TRBJ2-1; 9 bases map to TRBD2. The germline V gene has CDR1 SGHDT and CDR2 YYEEEE. V lost 0 bases and J lost 7; bases outside the gene matches: 5. CDR3 length equals 15 residues. CDR3 sequence (DNA): TGTGCCAGCAGCTTGGTTGGGACTAGCTCGAATGAGCAGTTCTTC. Translation gives CASSLVGTSSNEQFF.

A single count supports this clone. The chain recombines TRBV10-3 with TRBJ1-5, with 9 bases identical to TRBD1. This CDR3 has 14 residues. Germline V gene sequence: CDR1 ENHRY, CDR2 SYGVKD. The junction had 10 bases not matched to a gene; V was cut back by 11 bases and J by 5 bases. The CDR3 sequence: CAAGQGKSDQPQHF. The CDR3 nucleotides read TGTGCCGCTGGACAGGGGAAGTCGGATCAGCCCCAGCATTTT.

The V and J genes are TRBV11-3 and TRBJ1-1, with TRBD1 identical over 7 bases. V lost 3 bases, J lost 6 bases, and 4 bases stayed unmatched. Germline V gene data show CDR1 as SGHNT and CDR2 as YENEEA. This CDR3 region has 13 residues. Here the CDR3 DNA reads TGTGCCAGCAGCTTGACCAGGGGGGCTGAAGCTTTCTTT. It is translated as CASSLTRGAEAFF.

For the CDR3, the DNA is TGTGCCAGCAGCCAAGGCTTGACAGGGATTCATGAGCAGTTCTTC. It translates to CASSQGLTGIHEQFF. The rearrangement uses TRBV3-1 (or the pseudogene TRBV3-2) and TRBJ2-1; 7 nucleotides match TRBD1. The CDR3 is 15 residues long. Trimming at V came to 1 base and at J to 8 bases, leaving 8 bases not matched to a gene. Germline CDR1 and CDR2: LGHDT and YNNKEL (reference sequence).

V gene TRBV7-2 combines with J gene TRBJ1-5; D possibly corresponds to TRBD1 (5 bases). The germline gives CDR1 SGHTA, CDR2 FQGNSA. The CDR3 totals 16 residues. The ends were cut back, 5 bases at V and 2 bases at J, with 16 bases in the middle. The CDR3 sequence: CASSPGGGYGNQPQHF. The CDR3 coding sequence is TGTGCCAGCAGCCCCGGCGGGGGGTACGGCAATCAGCCCCAGCATTTT.

This clone was seen a single time. This chain joins TRBV15 and TRBJ1-4; 7 nucleotides line up with TRBD1. The CDR3 loop spans 15 amino acids. V was clipped by 0 bases and J by 6 bases; unmatched bases: 4. Germline CDR1 is LNHNV and CDR2 is YYDKDF (reference sequence). The CDR3 here is CATSRDDREDEKLFF. CDR3 nucleotides: TGTGCCACCAGCAGAGATGACAGGGAGGATGAAAAACTGTTTTTT.

The chain joins TRBV7-9 to TRBJ2-1, with TRBD2 matching over 8 bases. The CDR3 length is 15 residues. V shed 1 base and J 5 bases; nucleotides not matched to a gene: 4. CDR1 SEHNR and CDR2 FQNEAQ come from the germline V gene (reference sequence). DNA of the CDR3: TGTGCCAGCAGCTTAGTGACGGGGGGGCACAATGAGCAGTTCTTC. It encodes CASSLVTGGHNEQFF.